Listed below are T cell receptor beta chains from one sample, sequenced in a study of T-cell memory formation after mild COVID-19. TCRdb passed the 5' RACE reads through MiXCR, listing each CDR3 protein once. The sample includes about 390,000 distinct CDR3 sequences, roughly 15% of them seen just once. The material sequenced was PBMCs or a T cell subset sorted from them (not recorded which). The origin of the receptors is a man aged 18 to 29 who had mild COVID-19 (a few samples of this study predate the infection). Cell type and time point are not known. Each CDR3 is given with its conserved first and last residue. Each record gives: CDR3 DNA, CDR3 protein, D gene, J gene, V gene, clone size. A D gene is named only where the DNA matches it firmly. The listing skips clone size in some rows; elsewhere it reads once, few, many or a size class.

TGTGCCAGCATGGACACTTTGGGACACACTGAAGCTTTCTTT	CASMDTLGHTEAFF	NA	TRBJ1-1	TRBV19	NA
TGTGCCAGCAGCCTACCGGTCGCCTACAATGAGCAGTTCTTC	CASSLPVAYNEQFF	NA	TRBJ2-1	TRBV7-9	NA
TGCAGCGTTATGGGTGAGAATCAGCCCCAGCATTTT	CSVMGENQPQHF	NA	TRBJ1-5	TRBV29-1	NA
TGTGCCACCAGCAGGAGCGGGGGCCCGAGCTCCTACAATGAGCAGTTCTTC	CATSRSGGPSSYNEQFF	TRBD2	TRBJ2-1	TRBV15	NA
TGCAGTGCTAGTCCGGGGGGCTATAGCAATCAGCCCCAGCATTTT	CSASPGGYSNQPQHF	NA	TRBJ1-5	TRBV20-1	NA
TGTGCCAGTGTGACGGGGGGCTCAGAGACCCAGTACTTC	CASVTGGSETQYF	NA	TRBJ2-5	TRBV28	many
TGTGCCAGCAGCGACATCGGCGAAAAACTGTTTTTT	CASSDIGEKLFF	NA	TRBJ1-4	TRBV13	NA
TGTGCCTGGGAGGTACAGTTAGGTACTGAAGCTTTCTTT	CAWEVQLGTEAFF	NA	TRBJ1-1	TRBV30	NA
TGTGCCAGCAGCTTAGCGGCAGGGCCAGGGGATGAGCAGTTCTTC	CASSLAAGPGDEQFF	NA	TRBJ2-1	TRBV11-2	few
TGTGCCAGCAGCTTATCTGGACACCGGAGCACCGGGGAGCTGTTTTTT	CASSLSGHRSTGELFF	NA	TRBJ2-2	TRBV11-1	NA
TGTGCCAGCAGTGATCCGGGAGGAGGTGTCACCTACGAGCAGTACTTC	CASSDPGGGVTYEQYF	TRBD2	TRBJ2-7	TRBV6-6	few
TGTGCCAGCAGAACTCGACTTTCTGAAGCTTTCTTT	CASRTRLSEAFF	NA	TRBJ1-1	TRBV28	few
TGTGCCAGCAGTCCCACGACATTCAGACAGCCCCAGCATTTT	CASSPTTFRQPQHF	NA	TRBJ1-5	TRBV12-3/TRBV12-4	NA
TGCGCCAGCAGCCCCCGACGGGGGGGCGGGTCGGATACGCAGTATTTT	CASSPRRGGGSDTQYF	TRBD2	TRBJ2-3	TRBV4-3	many
TGTGCCAGCAGCTTAATGCGGGGGGGCACAGATACGCAGTATTTT	CASSLMRGGTDTQYF	TRBD2	TRBJ2-3	TRBV7-9	NA
TGTGCCACCAGCAGCGCCGGACGGCTGATCGGTAGTGGCTACACCTTC	CATSSAGRLIGSGYTF	NA	TRBJ1-2	TRBV15	NA
TGCAGCGTTGACAAAGGGCACACTGAAGCTTTCTTT	CSVDKGHTEAFF	NA	TRBJ1-1	TRBV29-1	NA
TGTGCCAGTAGTACCGCCGGACGTGCAACTAATGAAAAACTGTTTTTT	CASSTAGRATNEKLFF	NA	TRBJ1-4	TRBV19	NA
TGTGCCAGCAGTGGCCGTGAGCAGCTAGCCTACAATGAGCAGTTCTTC	CASSGREQLAYNEQFF	NA	TRBJ2-1	TRBV6-5	NA
TGTGCCAGCAGGGGGTCAGGGGGCGACGATGAGCAGTTCTTC	CASRGSGGDDEQFF	TRBD1	TRBJ2-1	TRBV12-3/TRBV12-4	many
TGTGCCAGCAGTTCTGGGACAGGGATGGTTGAGCAGTTCTTC	CASSSGTGMVEQFF	TRBD1	TRBJ2-1	TRBV12-3/TRBV12-4	few
TGTGCCAGCAGGAACTGGACAGGGGGAAAAGAGACCCAGTACTTC	CASRNWTGGKETQYF	TRBD1	TRBJ2-5	TRBV7-2	NA
TGTGCCAGCAGTTTGCCTGTGACGAATACGCAGTATTTT	CASSLPVTNTQYF	NA	TRBJ2-3	TRBV5-6	few
TGTGCCAGCAGTGAATCCGTGGGCGGCTACACCTTC	CASSESVGGYTF	NA	TRBJ1-2	TRBV25-1	few
TGTGCCAGCAGGCAAATGACAGGGCACCCCCAGCATTTT	CASRQMTGHPQHF	TRBD1	TRBJ1-5	TRBV7-2	NA
TGTGCCAGCAGCAGGGACAGTGCAAACTACGAGCAGTACTTC	CASSRDSANYEQYF	TRBD1	TRBJ2-7	TRBV7-9	NA
TGTGCCAGCAGCTTAGAGCCGGGAGGCTACACCTTC	CASSLEPGGYTF	NA	TRBJ1-2	TRBV7-9	few
TGTGCCAGCAGCCAAGCGACAGGGGAGCAGACCCAGTACTTC	CASSQATGEQTQYF	TRBD1	TRBJ2-5	TRBV4-2	many
TGCGCCAGCACCCCCATTCCGGGGGGGGAAGCCGGGGAGCTGTTTTTT	CASTPIPGGEAGELFF	TRBD2	TRBJ2-2	TRBV5-1	NA
TGTGCCAGCAGCTTAATTGATCCGGGGAGCGGCACTGAAGCTTTCTTT	CASSLIDPGSGTEAFF	NA	TRBJ1-1	TRBV7-3	NA
TGTGCCAGCTCACCAGGTTTAGGGGCTGGGGCCAACGTCCTGACTTTC	CASSPGLGAGANVLTF	NA	TRBJ2-6	TRBV18	few
TGTGCCAGCAGGGACTCCGGGACAGTCCAAGAGACCCAGTACTTC	CASRDSGTVQETQYF	TRBD1	TRBJ2-5	TRBV12-3/TRBV12-4	NA
TGTGCCAGCAGCGTAGAGCAGAGGGTCCACTATGGCTACACCTTC	CASSVEQRVHYGYTF	NA	TRBJ1-2	TRBV9	NA
TGTGCCAGCAGAAAAGCGGGGGGATCCTACAATGAGCAGTTCTTC	CASRKAGGSYNEQFF	TRBD2	TRBJ2-1	TRBV5-4	once
TGTGCCAGCAGCCAAGATAAAGCTAGCGGGGGAAATGAGCAGTTCTTC	CASSQDKASGGNEQFF	TRBD2	TRBJ2-1	TRBV3-1	few
TGTGCCTGGAAGGTGTGGGAAGAGTACACCGGGGAGCTGTTTTTT	CAWKVWEEYTGELFF	NA	TRBJ2-2	TRBV30	NA
TGCAGTGCCCGGGTGGAACAGGGGAACACCGGGGAGCTGTTTTTT	CSARVEQGNTGELFF	NA	TRBJ2-2	TRBV20-1	NA
TGTGCCAGCAGCCCAGAGGTACCTCAAGAGACCCAGTACTTC	CASSPEVPQETQYF	NA	TRBJ2-5	TRBV11-2	NA
TGTGCCACCAGCAGGGACAGGAACACTGAAGCTTTCTTT	CATSRDRNTEAFF	NA	TRBJ1-1	TRBV15	few
TGCGCCAGTGGCAGGAACACTGAAGCTTTCTTT	CASGRNTEAFF	NA	TRBJ1-1	TRBV10-2	NA
TGTGCCAGCTCACCCCAGGGAGGGGCGCCTGGAAACACCATATATTTT	CASSPQGGAPGNTIYF	NA	TRBJ1-3	TRBV18	few
TGTGCCAGCAGCTTCGGACAGGGGGTAGGTGGCTACACCTTC	CASSFGQGVGGYTF	TRBD1	TRBJ1-2	TRBV5-4	NA
TGTGCCAGCAGTGGGAGACAGGGGGCAAGCACAGATACGCAGTATTTT	CASSGRQGASTDTQYF	TRBD1	TRBJ2-3	TRBV25-1	few
TGTGCCAGCACCCCTCACCGGGACCCCTGGGGACAGTACTTC	CASTPHRDPWGQYF	NA	TRBJ2-4	TRBV6-2/TRBV6-3	NA
TGTGCCAGCAGCTTAGGAGGCAGGAGCACAGATACGCAGTATTTT	CASSLGGRSTDTQYF	NA	TRBJ2-3	TRBV5-6	NA
TGTGCCAGCAGCCACTCAAAGGACGAGCAGTACTTC	CASSHSKDEQYF	NA	TRBJ2-7	TRBV6-2/TRBV6-3	few
TGTGCCAGCAGCTTTGGACTAGATGGGGCCGGGGAGCTGTTTTTT	CASSFGLDGAGELFF	TRBD2	TRBJ2-2	TRBV7-3	NA
TGTGCCATCAGGGCCGGGGCTAGCGGGCAAGAGACCCAGTACTTC	CAIRAGASGQETQYF	TRBD2	TRBJ2-5	TRBV10-3	few
TGCAGCGCCACGACCAGCGGGGTCTATGGCTACACCTTC	CSATTSGVYGYTF	NA	TRBJ1-2	TRBV29-1	NA
TGTGCCTGGAGTGTAGGGGGGTTATACAATGAGCAGTTCTTC	CAWSVGGLYNEQFF	NA	TRBJ2-1	TRBV30	NA